This T cell receptor (beta chain) was recorded in a study of blood T cell repertoires in COVID-19. Background on the study: Whether acute or convalescent, the COVID-19 samples came from the United States, Italy and Spain. T cells, B-cell-depleted T cells, or PBMCs provided the cDNA or gDNA that served as material.

There are 15 residues in the CDR3. The V gene's germline CDR1 is MDHEN and CDR2 SYDVKM. V gave up 9 bases and J gave up 0 bases; unmatched junction bases: 11. Original processing notes: From reference gene primer amplification, estimates of nucleated cell counts were derived. TCRdb's copy holds only in-frame clones and misses some; the assay was immunoSEQ multiplex PCR. The V and J calls and clone size come from that table; D and trimming were worked out from the DNA. The data show 100,000 or so clones, with 80% to 95% seen just once and about 0.89% held by the top ten. V is TRBV28 and J is TRBJ2-7; 7 bases agree with TRBD1. Sequenced input: peripheral blood. This receptor was obtained from a man in his 60s with acute or convalescent COVID-19. This CDR3 reads CASLIGGGISYEQYF. The CDR3 DNA reads TGTGCCAGTCTGATAGGGGGCGGTATCTCCTACGAGCAGTACTTC.